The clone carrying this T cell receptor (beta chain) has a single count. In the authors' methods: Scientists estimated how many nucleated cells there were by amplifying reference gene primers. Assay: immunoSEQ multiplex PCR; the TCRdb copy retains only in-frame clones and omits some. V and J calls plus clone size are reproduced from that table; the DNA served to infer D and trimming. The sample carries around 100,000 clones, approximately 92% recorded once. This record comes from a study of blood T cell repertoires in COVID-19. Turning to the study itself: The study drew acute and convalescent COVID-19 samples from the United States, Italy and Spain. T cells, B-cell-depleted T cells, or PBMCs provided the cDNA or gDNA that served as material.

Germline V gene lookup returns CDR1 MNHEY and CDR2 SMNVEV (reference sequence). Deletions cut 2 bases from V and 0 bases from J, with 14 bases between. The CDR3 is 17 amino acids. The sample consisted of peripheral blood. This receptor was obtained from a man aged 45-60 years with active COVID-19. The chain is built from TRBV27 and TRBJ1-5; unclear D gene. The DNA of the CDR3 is TGTGCCAGCAGTTTACACAGTGACGCTTATAGCAATCAGCCCCAGCATTTT. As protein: CASSLHSDAYSNQPQHF.